This T cell receptor (beta chain) was documented in a study of memory CD4+ T cells and cytomegalovirus serostatus. This CDR3 comprises 15 residues. The V gene lost 2 bases and the J gene lost 1 base, with 10 bases spanning the gap. CDR1 is SEHNR, CDR2 FQNEAQ, per germline (reference sequence). Single viable CD3+CD4+CD8-CD45RO+ cells were sorted as the memory CD4+ T cells. The repertoire was sequenced with immunoSEQ multiplex PCR; TCRdb's copy has only in-frame clones and lacks some. Among about 60,000 clones listed, over 65% were seen once. This chain uses TRBV7-9 with TRBJ2-3; D perhaps matches TRBD2 (5 bases). Sample: memory CD4+ T cells from blood. This TCR came from an adult in good health and CMV-seropositive. The CDR3 is CASSLPSLGTDTQYF. In DNA form, the CDR3 reads TGTGCCAGCAGCTTACCTAGCTTAGGCACAGATACGCAGTATTTT.